These 23 T cell receptor beta chains came from one sample sequenced in a study of CD8 T cells in Susac syndrome. Random hexamers were used to reverse transcribe the RNA input (about 0.45 to 1 ug). TCRdb redid the calling of the immunoSEQ multiplex PCR reads with MiXCR, one entry per CDR3 protein. The sample lists around 140,000 distinct CDR3 sequences; just under 95% were seen once. Material: CD4+ T cells from PBMCs. The origin of the receptors is a human donor with Susac syndrome.

The rearrangement joins TRBV15 to TRBJ2-5, with D maybe TRBD2 (6 bases). The germline gives CDR1 LNHNV, CDR2 YYDKDF (reference sequence). The length of the CDR3 is 14 residues. V lost 7 bases, J lost 4 bases, and 16 bases lay in between. CDR3 DNA sequence: TGTGCCACCACCGAAAGGGGAGGCGGAGAGACCCAGTACTTC. Amino acids: CATTERGGGETQYF.

The rearrangement joins TRBV29-1 to TRBJ1-2; tentative D call: TRBD1 (5 bases). The V and J ends lost 6 bases and 7 bases respectively, with 15 bases between them. The CDR3 consists of 12 residues. Germline V gene sequence: CDR1 SQVTM, CDR2 ANQGSEA. CDR3 DNA: TGCAGCGTCATGGCAGGGAAGGGTGGCTACACCTTC. Its protein is CSVMAGKGGYTF.

The CDR3 loop is CASSPTGTGGDHNYGYTF. In DNA form, the CDR3 reads TGTGCCAGCAGCCCCACCGGGACAGGGGGCGACCATAACTATGGCTACACCTTC. The chain joins TRBV11-2 to TRBJ1-2, with 12 bases that match TRBD1. The CDR3 runs to 18 residues. V was pared by 5 bases and J by 1 base, with 11 bases of the junction left unmatched. CDR1 SGHAT and CDR2 FQNNGV come from the germline V gene.

In its sample, this clonotype was seen once. The J gene is TRBJ2-1, the V gene TRBV29-1, with a possible D match to TRBD2 (7 bases). Per the germline V gene, CDR1 is SQVTM and CDR2 is ANQGSEA. CDR3 length: 12 amino acids. Trimming removed 7 bases at V and 9 bases at J, with 16 bases between. The CDR3 nucleotides read TGCAGCGCGCCCGGGGGGCCCGCTGAGCAGTTCTTC. It yields the protein CSAPGGPAEQFF.

The chain carries TRBV21-1 and TRBJ2-2; TRBD2 reflects the table's D call only, with no check against the DNA. TRBV21-1 is listed as a pseudogene. The CDR3 spans 16 residues. DNA for the CDR3: TGTGCCAGCAGCCCGCTAGCGGGGGGAACCGCCGGGGAGCTGTTTTTT. Its translation is CASSPLAGGTAGELFF.

This chain joins TRBV7-8 and TRBJ1-2; 7 nucleotides align to TRBD1. This CDR3 region has 15 residues. Unmatched junction bases numbered 7, after V lost 1 base and J lost 5 bases. Germline loops: CDR1 SGHVS, CDR2 FQNEAQ. CDR3 region: CASSLDPGTAYGYTF. CDR3 coding DNA: TGTGCCAGCAGCTTAGACCCAGGGACAGCGTATGGCTACACCTTC.

This clonotype has a single count. The V and J genes are TRBV20-1 and TRBJ1-4; D is perhaps TRBD1 (6 bases). CDR1 and CDR2 (germline): DFQATT, SNEGSKA (reference sequence). The ends were cut back, 5 bases at V and 0 bases at J, with 13 bases in the middle. This CDR3 is 15 amino acids long. The CDR3 coding sequence is TGCAGTGCTGCGGACAGAGTGGCAACTAATGAAAAACTGTTTTTT. Protein sequence: CSAADRVATNEKLFF.

CDR3 residues: CASADEAGFSNQPQHF. The CDR3 DNA sequence: TGTGCCAGCGCCGACGAGGCCGGTTTTAGCAATCAGCCCCAGCATTTT. The V and J genes are TRBV14 and TRBJ1-5; D is ambiguous. The CDR3 sequence is 16 residues long. V lost 8 bases, J lost 0 bases, and 17 bases lay in between. CDR1 SGHDN and CDR2 FVKESK come from the germline V gene.

This chain joins TRBV5-4 and TRBJ1-2; D is uncertain. Per the germline V gene, CDR1 is SGHNT and CDR2 is YYREEE (reference sequence). CDR3 length: 14 amino acids. V lost 6 bases and J lost 6, with 18 bases in between. The CDR3 here is CASTHVGNVHGYTF. In DNA, the CDR3 is TGTGCCAGCACCCACGTGGGGAACGTTCATGGCTACACCTTC.

The rearrangement links TRBV2 to TRBJ2-4; D is unresolved. The V and J ends lost 4 bases and 1 base respectively, with 8 bases between them. The CDR3 extends over 14 amino acids. CDR1 is SNHLY and CDR2 is FYNNEI in the germline V gene. Here the CDR3 reads CASSARQAKNIQYF. CDR3 in DNA: TGTGCCAGCAGTGCTCGGCAGGCCAAAAACATTCAGTACTTC.

The genes are TRBV30 and TRBJ2-5; perhaps TRBD1 as D (6 bases). This CDR3 has 13 amino acids. The germline gives CDR1 GTSNPN, CDR2 SVGIG (reference sequence). The V and J ends lost 4 bases and 5 bases respectively, with 14 bases between them. The CDR3 loop reads CAWTNRVLETQYF. The DNA of the CDR3 is TGTGCCTGGACAAACAGGGTTTTGGAGACCCAGTACTTC.

The chain has TRBV9 and TRBJ2-1; TRBD1 is a possible D gene (5 bases). The CDR3 consists of 19 residues. The V gene's germline CDR1 is SGDLS and CDR2 YYNGEE. Trimming removed 3 bases from V and 0 bases from J, with 22 bases in between. The CDR3 DNA sequence: TGTGCCAGCAGCGGAGAAGGTGGGGCAGACCCGAGCTCCTACAATGAGCAGTTCTTC. Amino acids: CASSGEGGADPSSYNEQFF.

This chain links TRBV25-1 with TRBJ2-5; D is possibly TRBD1 (5 bases). The V end was cut by 3 bases, the J end by 5 bases, with 7 bases between. The CDR3 consists of 12 residues. CDR1 is MGHDK and CDR2 is SYGVNS in the germline V gene. The DNA for the CDR3 is TGTGCCAGCAGTGACAGGGTGGAGACCCAGTACTTC. It yields the protein CASSDRVETQYF.

The CDR3 DNA follows: TGTGCCAGCAGTGGTCCCAGGGCATATGGCTACACCTTC. The encoded protein is CASSGPRAYGYTF. The chain has TRBV25-1 and TRBJ1-2, with D perhaps TRBD1 (5 bases). V was pared by 4 bases and J by 5 bases, with 11 bases between. Germline V gene lookup returns CDR1 MGHDK and CDR2 SYGVNS. This CDR3 is 13 amino acids long.

The V gene is TRBV20-1, the J gene TRBJ2-7; a possible D gene is TRBD2 (7 bases). The germline V gene has CDR1 DFQATT and CDR2 SNEGSKA (reference sequence). This CDR3 region has 15 residues. V lost 5 bases and J 5 bases, leaving 22 bases between the germline ends. The CDR3 nucleotides read TGCAGTGCTCCCGACGGTCGGGGGGCCGGCAACGAGCAGTACTTC. Translating it yields CSAPDGRGAGNEQYF.

The chain carries TRBV9 and TRBJ1-6; D unresolved. The V end was cut by 5 bases, the J end by 7 bases, with 13 bases between. Germline values: CDR1 SGDLS, CDR2 YYNGEE. CDR3 length equals 14 residues. CDR3 nucleotide sequence: TGTGCCAGCAGTCTCAGGCCGGAGAATTCACCCCTCCACTTT. Amino acid sequence: CASSLRPENSPLHF.

In this sample, this clonotype turned up once. The genes are TRBV29-1 and TRBJ1-1; 7 bases are a match to TRBD1. This CDR3 is built from 13 residues. Germline CDR1 reads SQVTM; CDR2 reads ANQGSEA. V lost 4 bases to trimming and J lost 0 bases; unmatched junction nucleotides: 2. The CDR3 loop is CSVGGQLNTEAFF. DNA of the CDR3: TGCAGCGTTGGGGGACAGCTGAACACTGAAGCTTTCTTT.

V usage is TRBV29-1 and J usage is TRBJ2-7; D possibly matches TRBD1 or TRBD2 (5 bases each). The germline V and J ends were trimmed by 4 bases and 8 bases, with 18 bases remaining between them. Germline V gene data show CDR1 as SQVTM and CDR2 as ANQGSEA. The CDR3 totals 13 residues. CDR3 amino acids: CSVGSRGALQQYF. The CDR3 nucleotides read TGCAGCGTTGGATCAAGGGGAGCTTTACAGCAGTACTTC.

The chain is built from TRBV12-3 or TRBV12-4 and TRBJ1-3; D gene ambiguous. V gave up 5 bases and J gave up 0 bases, with 5 bases separating them. This CDR3 spans 13 amino acids. The CDR3 DNA is TGTGCCAGCAGTGACCCCTCTGGAAACACCATATATTTT. Its protein is CASSDPSGNTIYF.

Here the CDR3 reads CASSLGIGVPYNSPLHF. As DNA, the CDR3 is TGTGCCAGCAGCTTAGGTATCGGGGTGCCCTATAATTCACCCCTCCACTTT. The V call is TRBV7-2, the J call TRBJ1-6, with unresolved D. The CDR3 length is 17 residues. Germline CDR1 SGHTA, CDR2 FQGNSA. With 1 base removed from V and 2 bases from J, the gap between germline ends came to 12 bases.

This chain uses TRBV30 with TRBJ1-2, with D hard to call. This CDR3 is 14 amino acids long. From germline, CDR1 is GTSNPN and CDR2 SVGIG (reference sequence). Trimming removed 0 bases at V and 3 bases at J, with 11 bases between. This chain's CDR3 is CAWSVKATYYGYTF. CDR3 nucleotides: TGTGCCTGGAGTGTTAAGGCGACGTACTATGGCTACACCTTC.

The chain couples TRBV7-2 to TRBJ1-2; D possibly corresponds to TRBD1 (5 bases). The CDR3 covers 16 residues. Trimming cost V 4 bases and J 5 bases, with 20 bases left between them. Germline assignment: CDR1 SGHTA and CDR2 FQGNSA. CDR3 residues: CASSSPGPSLVYGYTF. The CDR3 DNA sequence: TGTGCCAGCAGCTCCCCGGGACCTTCATTAGTTTATGGCTACACCTTC.

The V gene is TRBV7-9, the J gene TRBJ2-1; no clear D. This CDR3 has 11 residues. The V gene's germline CDR1 is SEHNR and CDR2 FQNEAQ (reference sequence). V was cut by 5 bases and J by 8 bases, with 7 bases left in between. CDR3 nucleotides: TGTGCCAGCAGCCCCATGTATGAGCAGTTCTTC. Protein sequence: CASSPMYEQFF.